This TCR beta chain was obtained from a study of OX40 agonist ivuxolimab in advanced cancers. Study context: Patients got intravenous ivuxolimab at 0.01 to 10 mg/kg every 2 weeks. Three patients, one with hepatocellular carcinoma and two with cutaneous melanoma, achieved partial responses.

The CDR3 has 16 amino acids. Per germline, CDR1 SGHDT and CDR2 YYEEEE. The V segment lost 3 bases and the J segment 3 bases; nucleotides outside the gene matches: 8. Only in-frame clones appear in the TCRdb table, and some are missing; sequencing was by immunoSEQ multiplex PCR. The profile covers approximately 82,000 clones, with approximately 95% appearing a single time and approximately 20% taken by the ten largest. The receptor was isolated from an adult with an advanced solid tumor such as melanoma, head and neck, liver or kidney cancer. The material was CD4+ or CD8+ T cells sorted from blood, obtained in a trial of the OX40 agonist ivuxolimab. The gene calls are TRBV5-6 and TRBJ2-1; 8 bases align to TRBD2. The CDR3 nucleotides read TGTGCCAGCAGCTATCCCGGGACTAGGATCTACAATGAGCAGTTCTTC. Its protein is CASSYPGTRIYNEQFF. The full variable domain, rest sourced from reference TRBV5-6 and TRBJ2-1, is DAGVTQSPTHLIKTRGQQVTLRCSPKSGHDTVSWYQQALGQGPQFIFQYYEEEERQRGNFPDRFSGHQFPNYSSELNVNALLLGDSALYLCASSYPGTRIYNEQFFGPGTRLTVL.